The source of this T cell receptor (beta chain) is a study of blood T cell repertoires in COVID-19. Across the whole study: Material from acute and convalescent COVID-19 was sourced from the United States, Italy and Spain. PBMCs, B-cell-depleted T cells, or T cells were the source of the cDNA or gDNA that made up the material.

Trimming took off 0 bases at V and 7 bases at J, with 7 bases between the two ends. Germline CDR1 and CDR2: MNHNY and SVGAGI (reference sequence). The CDR3 sequence is 14 residues long. Libraries were prepared by immunoSEQ multiplex PCR; TCRdb keeps only in-frame clonotypes and omits some of them. The table shows hundreds of thousands of clones, with around 90% occurring only once. This rearrangement joins TRBV6-6 to TRBJ1-6; D might be TRBD1 (5 bases). The sequencing input was peripheral blood. The TCR originated in a woman between 50 and 59 years old with COVID-19, enrolled during active disease. The CDR3 here is CASSYSGGNSPLHF. The DNA for the CDR3 is TGTGCCAGCAGTTACTCGGGGGGGAATTCACCCCTCCACTTT.